Below, 16 T cell receptor beta chains from the same sample are listed, as sequenced in a study of T-cell memory formation after mild COVID-19. TCRdb reprocessed the 5' RACE reads with MiXCR, giving one entry per CDR3 protein. The sample comprises about 470,000 distinct CDR3 sequences, approximately 23% of which are singletons, and approximately 13% rests with the top ten. Source material: PBMCs or a T cell subset sorted from them (not recorded which). These receptors were obtained from an adult woman who had mild COVID-19 (a few samples of this study predate the infection). Cell type and time point are not known.

The chain employs TRBV6-6 and TRBJ1-3; 7 bases are a match to TRBD1. Germline CDR1 MNHNY, CDR2 SVGAGI (reference sequence). This CDR3 is built from 15 residues. V lost 7 bases to trimming and J lost 2 bases; unmatched junction nucleotides: 8. The CDR3 DNA is TGTGCCAGCACCACAGGGGTATTTGCTGGAAACACCATATATTTT. It codes for CASTTGVFAGNTIYF.

This chain joins TRBV5-1 and TRBJ2-3; D possibly uses TRBD1 or TRBD2 (5 bases each). Per germline, CDR1 SGHRS and CDR2 YFSETQ. This CDR3 comprises 14 residues. The V gene lost 4 bases and the J gene lost 0 bases, with 9 bases spanning the gap. DNA of the CDR3: TGCGCCAGCAGCGAGGGGCATAGCACAGATACGCAGTATTTT. Encoded protein: CASSEGHSTDTQYF.

This chain links TRBV10-3 with TRBJ2-7, with unresolved D. Per germline, CDR1 ENHRY and CDR2 SYGVKD. This CDR3 has 14 amino acids. V was clipped by 0 bases and J by 1 base, with 7 bases between them. CDR3 sequence reads: CAISESKASYEQYF. CDR3 DNA sequence: TGTGCCATCAGTGAGTCGAAAGCGTCCTACGAGCAGTACTTC.

The rearrangement uses TRBV7-9 and TRBJ1-3, with D tentatively TRBD1 (6 bases). Germline CDR1 is SEHNR and CDR2 is FQNEAQ (reference sequence). V lost 5 bases and J lost 4, with 18 bases in between. The CDR3 is 16 residues long. CDR3 nucleotide sequence: TGTGCCAGCAGCCCGCAACAGGGTAAATACGGAAACACCATATATTTT. Translated, it gives CASSPQQGKYGNTIYF.

There are many counts of this clonotype. The V and J genes are TRBV11-3 and TRBJ1-1; D call uncertain. The CDR3 totals 20 residues. V dropped 0 bases and J dropped 6 bases, with 29 bases sitting between them. CDR1 is SGHNT and CDR2 is YENEEA in the germline V gene. The CDR3 coding sequence is TGTGCCAGCAGCTTAGATCCATTAGGTATTTTACAGCGGAGTCATTCTGAAGCTTTCTTT. It encodes CASSLDPLGILQRSHSEAFF. Full variable domain (missing parts from reference TRBV11-3 and TRBJ1-1): EAGVVQSPRYKIIEKKQPVAFWCNPISGHNTLYWYLQNLGQGPELLIRYENEEAVDDSQLPKDRFSAERLKGVDSTLKIQPAELGDSAVYLCASSLDPLGILQRSHSEAFFGQGTRLTVV.

The chain combines TRBV7-8 with TRBJ2-4; D is uncertain. CDR1 and CDR2 (germline): SGHVS, FQNEAQ. The CDR3 runs to 14 residues. The V end lost 5 bases, the J end lost 8 bases, and 16 bases lay between the germline ends. The CDR3 is CASSDRIRGDIQYF. The CDR3 DNA is TGTGCCAGCAGCGACCGGATCCGAGGAGACATTCAGTACTTC. The full variable domain, in which reference TRBV7-8 and TRBJ2-4 provide the parts outside the CDR3, is GAGVSQSPRYKVAKRGQDVALRCDPISGHVSLFWYQQALGQGPEFLTYFQNEAQLDKSGLPSDRFFAERPEGSVSTLKIQRTQQEDSAVYLCASSDRIRGDIQYFGAGTRLSVL.

This clonotype has a handful of counts. The rearrangement uses TRBV29-1 and TRBJ2-1, with a tentative D call TRBD2 (6 bases). Trimming took off 4 bases at V and 3 bases at J, with 13 bases between the two ends. Germline V gives CDR1 SQVTM, CDR2 ANQGSEA. The CDR3 is 14 amino acids. The CDR3 region is CSVGGTVSYNEQFF. DNA for the CDR3: TGCAGCGTTGGCGGGACGGTGAGCTACAATGAGCAGTTCTTC.

The chain combines TRBV15 with TRBJ2-3; weak D call: TRBD2 (5 bases). Germline loops: CDR1 LNHNV, CDR2 YYDKDF (reference sequence). The V end lost 0 bases, the J end lost 1 base, and 8 bases lay between the germline ends. This CDR3 is built from 15 residues. For the CDR3, the DNA is TGTGCCACCAGCAGAGATCGGGATGGCACAGATACGCAGTATTTT. Translating it yields CATSRDRDGTDTQYF.

The chain recombines TRBV29-1 with TRBJ2-7; 9 positions match TRBD1. This CDR3 contains 15 residues. Germline lookup yields CDR1 SQVTM and CDR2 ANQGSEA. J lost 0 bases, V lost 7 bases, and 10 bases had no gene match. CDR3 protein: CSGSLPGQGSYEQYF. The CDR3 DNA sequence: TGCAGCGGCTCACTTCCGGGACAGGGCTCCTACGAGCAGTACTTC.

This chain uses TRBV30 with TRBJ2-3; D gene ambiguous. This CDR3 region has 14 residues. CDR1 GTSNPN and CDR2 SVGIG come from the germline V gene (reference sequence). Trimming removed 2 bases from V and 4 bases from J, with 13 bases in between. The DNA of the CDR3 is TGTGCCTGGAGTATGTTAGGCGGATCAGATACGCAGTATTTT. Translated: CAWSMLGGSDTQYF.

V and J are TRBV5-1 and TRBJ2-5, with 9 positions matching TRBD2. CDR3 length: 15 amino acids. Germline CDR1 and CDR2: SGHRS and YFSETQ. Losses at the gene ends were 4 bases for V and 1 base for J; bases not matched to a gene: 5. CDR3 loop: CASSQSGGFQETQYF. The CDR3 coding sequence is TGCGCCAGCAGCCAAAGCGGGGGGTTCCAAGAGACCCAGTACTTC.

This chain joins TRBV30 and TRBJ2-7, with TRBD1 as a possible D gene (5 bases). Germline CDR1 GTSNPN, CDR2 SVGIG (reference sequence). The CDR3 covers 13 residues. V shed 0 bases and J shed 5 bases, with 11 bases lying between them. The CDR3 sequence is CAWSVGAPDEQYF. As DNA, the CDR3 is TGTGCCTGGAGTGTAGGGGCCCCGGACGAGCAGTACTTC. Full variable domain (outside the CDR3, taken from reference TRBV30 and TRBJ2-7): SQTIHQWPATLVQPVGSPLSLECTVEGTSNPNLYWYRQAAGRGLQLLFYSVGIGQISSEVPQNLSASRPQDRQFILSSKKLLLSDSGFYLCAWSVGAPDEQYFGPGTRLTVT.

The J gene is TRBJ2-7, the V gene TRBV29-1; D is possibly TRBD2 (5 bases). The germline V gene has CDR1 SQVTM and CDR2 ANQGSEA. The CDR3 runs to 14 residues. V gave up 2 bases and J gave up 3 bases, with 14 bases separating them. The CDR3 DNA reads TGCAGCGTTGAACCCCGCCCCGGGGACTACGAGCAGTACTTC. Protein: CSVEPRPGDYEQYF.

This chain links TRBV5-1 with TRBJ2-2; 10 bases map to TRBD1. The J segment lost 4 bases and the V segment lost 2 bases, leaving 11 bases of the junction unmatched. The CDR3 length is 18 residues. Per the germline V gene, CDR1 is SGHRS and CDR2 is YFSETQ. The CDR3 DNA reads as TGCGCCAGCAGCTTCTGGACAGGGGGGAATTCGGGCACCGGGGAGCTGTTTTTT. Translation: CASSFWTGGNSGTGELFF. Full variable domain (rest looked up from reference TRBV5-1 and TRBJ2-2): KAGVTQTPRYLIKTRGQQVTLSCSPISGHRSVSWYQQTPGQGLQFLFEYFSETQRNKGNFPGRFSGRQFSNSRSEMNVSTLELGDSALYLCASSFWTGGNSGTGELFFGEGSRLTVL.

The chain links TRBV9 to TRBJ1-6, with TRBD1 identical over 9 bases. The CDR3 has 16 residues. The V gene end was trimmed by 3 bases and the J gene end by 10 bases; junction bases not matched to a gene: 11. Germline V CDR1 and CDR2: SGDLS, YYNGEE. The CDR3 protein is CASSASVGQGDSPLHF. DNA for the CDR3: TGTGCCAGCAGCGCCTCGGTGGGACAGGGTGACTCACCCCTCCACTTT.

This clonotype was seen repeatedly, ten times or more. The chain carries TRBV7-3 and TRBJ1-1, with D perhaps matching TRBD1 (6 bases). The CDR3 totals 14 residues. Trimming cost V 5 bases and J 0 bases, with 10 bases left between them. From germline, CDR1 is SGHTA and CDR2 FQGTGA. The CDR3 nucleotides are TGTGCCAGCAGCCCCGGACAGATGAACACTGAAGCTTTCTTT. It specifies CASSPGQMNTEAFF.